Listed here are 23 T cell receptor beta chains from one sample, sequenced in a study of shared clonotypes between healthy human individuals (dated by TCRdb to 2019 to 2021). The library was built by means of the immunoSEQ multiplex PCR assay. TCRdb limited this immuneACCESS table to in-frame rearrangements with V and J called. A share of clones is missing; checked studies link under half to unresolved V genes, and the rest is unexplained. This sample has around 88,000 clones in its table, and 67% of those were observed once. The top ten clonotypes cover 40% to 45% of the sample. Sequencing input: memory CD8+ T cells sorted from blood. Explained via the paper, the cell subset or site label denotes: CD45RO+ cells pooled with CCR7-negative TemRA cells. The receptors were sampled from a man aged 25 to 40 in good health.

The gene calls are TRBV25-1 and TRBJ1-2; D is possibly TRBD1 (5 bases). With 5 bases removed from V and 4 bases from J, the gap between germline ends came to 23 bases. The CDR3 is made up of 17 amino acids. CDR1 MGHDK and CDR2 SYGVNS come from the germline V gene. The CDR3 nucleotides are TGTGCCAGCAGTCTTGGCCAGGGCAGTAAAACTCTCTATGGCTACACCTTC. Protein: CASSLGQGSKTLYGYTF.

The chain carries TRBV27 and TRBJ2-3; TRBD2 is a possible D gene (5 bases). Germline V gene sequence: CDR1 MNHEY, CDR2 SMNVEV (reference sequence). Trimming took off 7 bases at V and 1 base at J, with 12 bases between the two ends. The CDR3 has 14 residues. The CDR3 sequence: CASTRSAGTDTQYF. The DNA of the CDR3 is TGTGCCAGCACTCGTAGCGCGGGCACAGATACGCAGTATTTT.

As concerns this clone: The same CDR3 arises from other DNA sequences in this sample as well. This chain uses TRBV6-5 with TRBJ2-7; no clear D gene. The CDR3 is 10 amino acids. Germline CDR1 reads MNHEY; CDR2 reads SVGAGI. V lost 8 bases to trimming and J lost 3 bases, with 5 bases between them. The CDR3 is CASGRYEQYF. The CDR3 nucleotides are TGTGCCAGCGGCCGCTACGAGCAGTACTTC.

This clone was seen a few times. The genes are TRBV11-2 and TRBJ2-7; D possibly corresponds to TRBD1 (6 bases). CDR3 length equals 16 residues. V lost 5 bases to trimming and J lost 3 bases, with 20 bases between them. The germline V gene has CDR1 SGHAT and CDR2 FQNNGV. The CDR3 region has the DNA TGTGCCAGCAGCCCGGGGTGGTGGGGGCTACGCTACGAGCAGTACTTC. Encoded protein: CASSPGWWGLRYEQYF.

V gene TRBV9 combines with J gene TRBJ2-1; D is unresolved. The V end lost 7 bases, the J end lost 4 bases, and 18 bases lay between the germline ends. There are 15 residues in the CDR3. From germline, CDR1 is SGDLS and CDR2 YYNGEE. In nucleotides, the CDR3 is TGTGCCAGCGGTTCAGGCTCCTTGAGGTACAATGAGCAGTTCTTC. Protein product: CASGSGSLRYNEQFF. The variable domain in full, completed from reference TRBV9 and TRBJ2-1, reads DSGVTQTPKHLITATGQRVTLRCSPRSGDLSVYWYQQSLDQGLQFLIQYYNGEERAKGNILERFSAQQFPDLHSELNLSSLELGDSALYFCASGSGSLRYNEQFFGPGTRLTVL.

The rearrangement links TRBV27 to TRBJ2-1; a weak D match, TRBD2 (7 bases). The germline V gene has CDR1 MNHEY and CDR2 SMNVEV (reference sequence). V was trimmed by 6 bases and J by 6 bases, leaving 15 bases between them. The CDR3 has 14 amino acids. The CDR3 bases are TGTGCCAGCAGGGAACTAGGGGGGGTCAATGAGCAGTTCTTC. It translates to CASRELGGVNEQFF.

As for this clone: The junction shows a germline mismatch at one end, possibly a read error. The V gene is TRBV18, the J gene TRBJ2-1; D may be TRBD1 or TRBD2 (5 bases each). The CDR3 spans 15 residues. CDR1 and CDR2 from the germline V gene are KGHSH and LQKENI. The CDR3 is CASSSPGPAYNEQFF. CDR3 sequence (DNA): TGTGCCAGCTCATCACCGGGACCGGCCTACAATGAGCAGTTCTTC.

V usage is TRBV28 and J usage is TRBJ2-7; a weak D match, TRBD1 (6 bases). CDR3 length: 15 residues. CDR1 and CDR2 (germline): MDHEN, SYDVKM. The V end lost 4 bases, the J end lost 0 bases, and 13 bases lay between the germline ends. The CDR3, as DNA: TGTGCCAGCAGTTCCATCGGGGACAACTCCTACGAGCAGTACTTC. Translated, it gives CASSSIGDNSYEQYF.

This clone was detected once. The genes are TRBV7-9 and TRBJ2-5; the match to TRBD2 covers 11 bases. The CDR3 has 16 amino acids. Germline V gene lookup returns CDR1 SEHNR and CDR2 FQNEAQ (reference sequence). V gave up 1 base and J gave up 1 base; unmatched junction bases: 2. The CDR3 loop reads CASSLGLAGIQETQYF. Written as DNA, the CDR3 is TGTGCCAGCAGCTTAGGACTAGCGGGGATCCAAGAGACCCAGTACTTC. Together with reference TRBV7-9 and TRBJ2-5, the CDR3 gives the full variable domain: DTGVSQNPRHKITKRGQNVTFRCDPISEHNRLYWYRQTLGQGPEFLTYFQNEAQLEKSRLLSDRFSAERPKGSFSTLEIQRTEQGDSAMYLCASSLGLAGIQETQYFGPGTRLLVL.

V usage is TRBV29-1 and J usage is TRBJ2-7; 8 bases are a match to TRBD1. V lost 7 bases and J lost 5; bases outside the gene matches: 7. This CDR3 spans 12 amino acids. Looked up from germline, CDR1 is SQVTM and CDR2 is ANQGSEA. The CDR3 DNA sequence: TGCAGCGCCGGGACAGGACTCCACGAGCAGTACTTC. This codes for CSAGTGLHEQYF.

This clone appeared a few times. The V gene is TRBV29-1, the J gene TRBJ1-1; 8 bases align to TRBD1. Trimming cost V 7 bases and J 0 bases; bases outside gene matches: 10. Germline V gene sequence: CDR1 SQVTM, CDR2 ANQGSEA. This CDR3 spans 15 amino acids. CDR3 sequence reads: CSASGGWGMNTEAFF. Written as DNA, the CDR3 is TGCAGCGCTTCAGGGGGCTGGGGGATGAACACTGAAGCTTTCTTT.

The chain links TRBV6-1 to TRBJ1-1; TRBD1 matches 10 bases. Looked up from germline, CDR1 is MNHNS and CDR2 is SASEGT. With V trimmed by 4 bases and J by 0 bases, 11 bases remained unmatched. The CDR3 runs 18 residues. CDR3 nucleotide sequence: TGTGCCAGCAGTGCATCCCGGGACAGGGGCTATATGAACACTGAAGCTTTCTTT. It yields the protein CASSASRDRGYMNTEAFF.

The chain is built from TRBV4-1 and TRBJ2-1, with TRBD1 as a possible D gene (5 bases). V was trimmed by 2 bases and J by 2 bases, leaving 10 bases between them. Per germline, CDR1 MGHRA and CDR2 YSYEKL. The CDR3 length is 15 residues. The chain's CDR3 is CASSQSQGPYNEQFF. The CDR3 DNA reads as TGCGCCAGCAGCCAATCCCAGGGTCCCTACAATGAGCAGTTCTTC.

This clone was found a few times. Other nucleotide sequences from this sample produce the same CDR3. The J gene is TRBJ2-7, the V gene TRBV14; D remains unclear. The germline V and J ends were trimmed by 1 base and 6 bases, with 7 bases remaining between them. From germline, CDR1 is SGHDN and CDR2 FVKESK. This CDR3 comprises 12 residues. This chain's CDR3 is CASSQGGPEQYF. The CDR3 bases are TGTGCCAGCAGCCAAGGTGGGCCCGAGCAGTACTTC.

The chain couples TRBV2 to TRBJ2-7, with 8 bases aligning to TRBD2. V trimming: 4 bases; J trimming: 2 bases; junction bases outside the gene matches: 13. The germline V gene has CDR1 SNHLY and CDR2 FYNNEI. This CDR3 is 17 amino acids long. CDR3 sequence (DNA): TGTGCCAGCAGTGCATCTCCCGGGAGGGCCTTCACCTACGAGCAGTACTTC. It is translated as CASSASPGRAFTYEQYF. Looking up the rest from reference TRBV2 and TRBJ2-7 gives the full variable domain: EPEVTQTPSHQVTQMGQEVILRCVPISNHLYFYWYRQILGQKVEFLVSFYNNEISEKSEIFDDQFSVERPDGSNFTLKIRSTKLEDSAMYFCASSASPGRAFTYEQYFGPGTRLTVT.

At least ten counts were recorded for this clone. The chain combines TRBV27 with TRBJ2-7; TRBD2 matches at 12 bases. This CDR3 contains 14 residues. V dropped 5 bases and J dropped 7; count of bases not matched to a gene: 6. The germline V gene has CDR1 MNHEY and CDR2 SMNVEV (reference sequence). The CDR3 spells CASSLAGGNWEQYF. The CDR3 region has the DNA TGTGCCAGCAGTCTAGCGGGAGGGAATTGGGAGCAGTACTTC.

This clone appeared once. A single base separates this from a much larger clone, so it may be a read error. This same CDR3 is encoded by further DNA sequences in the sample. The chain combines TRBV7-8 with TRBJ2-1; the D call may be TRBD1 or TRBD2 (5 bases each). Trimming pared 5 bases from V and 0 bases from J, leaving 11 bases between. This CDR3 contains 15 residues. Germline CDR1 reads SGHVS; CDR2 reads FQNEAQ. CDR3 sequence reads: CASSPGPSSYNEQFF. As DNA, the CDR3 is TGTGCCAGCAGCCCGGGACCAAGCTCCTACAATGAGCAGTTCTTC. The whole variable domain, filled in from reference TRBV7-8 and TRBJ2-1, reads GAGVSQSPRYKVAKRGQDVALRCDPISGHVSLFWYQQALGQGPEFLTYFQNEAQLDKSGLPSDRFFAERPEGSVSTLKIQRTQQEDSAVYLCASSPGPSSYNEQFFGPGTRLTVL.

The CDR3 DNA follows: TGCGCCAGCAGCCAATCCGTGGGTGGCAGGACGTACGAGCAGTACTTC. Translation: CASSQSVGGRTYEQYF. The V call is TRBV4-1, the J call TRBJ2-7, with D uncertain. The V gene's germline CDR1 is MGHRA and CDR2 YSYEKL. CDR3 length: 16 amino acids. V lost 2 bases, J lost 4 bases, and 18 bases lay in between.

This clone was recorded once. The chain joins TRBV6-4 to TRBJ2-1, with 12 nucleotides matching TRBD2. This CDR3 comprises 18 residues. With 5 bases clipped from V and 1 base from J, the junction kept 9 bases outside the gene matches. Per the germline V gene, CDR1 is MRHNA and CDR2 is SNTAGT. The CDR3 coding sequence is TGTGCCAGCAGTAGACTAGCGGGAGTAGAGGGGTCCTACAATGAGCAGTTCTTC. Residues: CASSRLAGVEGSYNEQFF.

Concerning this clone itself: Other nucleotide sequences from this sample produce the same CDR3. V usage is TRBV7-6 and J usage is TRBJ2-7; D possibly corresponds to TRBD1 (6 bases). V dropped 1 base and J dropped 7 bases, with 17 bases sitting between them. The CDR3 has 15 residues. The germline V gene has CDR1 SGHVS and CDR2 FNYEAQ. The DNA for the CDR3 is TGTGCCAGCAGCTTAGGGCACGGGATCCAGGGGGAGCAGTACTTC. Its protein product is CASSLGHGIQGEQYF.

The chain recombines TRBV11-2 with TRBJ2-7, with TRBD2 identical over 9 bases. Looked up from germline, CDR1 is SGHAT and CDR2 is FQNNGV. This CDR3 is built from 15 residues. The J segment lost 3 bases and the V segment lost 2 bases, leaving 5 bases of the junction unmatched. The CDR3 loop is CASSLSGTSRYEQYF. CDR3 bases: TGTGCCAGCAGCTTATCCGGGACTAGCCGCTACGAGCAGTACTTC.

V usage is TRBV7-2 and J usage is TRBJ2-7; D not resolved. V was trimmed by 6 bases and J by 4 bases, leaving 13 bases between them. CDR1 SGHTA and CDR2 FQGNSA come from the germline V gene. The CDR3 extends over 13 amino acids. The DNA of the CDR3 is TGTGCCAGCAGGTTCCCCCCTGGTTACGAGCAGTACTTC. Its translation is CASRFPPGYEQYF.

The chain is built from TRBV29-1 and TRBJ2-1, with TRBD2 identical over 7 bases. This CDR3 contains 13 residues. V shed 5 bases, J shed 7 bases, and the junction held 8 bases outside the gene matches. The V gene's germline CDR1 is SQVTM and CDR2 ANQGSEA. The CDR3 spells CSVRRENLNEQFF. The CDR3 coding sequence is TGCAGCGTTAGGCGGGAGAATCTAAATGAGCAGTTCTTC.